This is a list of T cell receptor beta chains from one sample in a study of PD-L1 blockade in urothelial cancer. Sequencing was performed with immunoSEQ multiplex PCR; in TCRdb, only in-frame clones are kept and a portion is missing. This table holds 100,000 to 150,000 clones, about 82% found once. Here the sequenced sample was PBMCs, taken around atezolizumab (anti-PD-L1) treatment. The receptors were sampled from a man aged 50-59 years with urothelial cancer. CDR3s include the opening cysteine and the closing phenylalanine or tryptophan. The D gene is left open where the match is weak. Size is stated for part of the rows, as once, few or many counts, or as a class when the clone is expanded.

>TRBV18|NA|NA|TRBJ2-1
CASSPLPRNEQFF
TGTGCCAGCTCACCCCTCCCCAGAAATGAGCAGTTCTTC
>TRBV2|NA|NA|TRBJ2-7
CASSESVGRREPQYF
TGTGCCAGCAGTGAAAGTGTCGGGCGGAGGGAGCCGCAGTACTTC
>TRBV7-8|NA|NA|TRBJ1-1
CASSLQTVSNTEAFF
TGTGCCAGCAGCTTACAAACAGTATCGAACACTGAAGCTTTCTTT
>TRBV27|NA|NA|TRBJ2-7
CASSRERYEQYF
TGTGCCAGCAGTCGCGAGCGTTACGAGCAGTACTTC
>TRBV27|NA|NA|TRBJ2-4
CASSLAGPLIQYF
TGTGCCAGCAGTTTAGCAGGCCCCCTTATTCAGTACTTC
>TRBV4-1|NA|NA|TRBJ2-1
CASSQTLAGKQFF
TGCGCCAGCAGCCAGACCCTAGCTGGAAAGCAGTTCTTC
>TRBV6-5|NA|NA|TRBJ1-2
CAMPGPNYGYTF
TGTGCCATGCCAGGGCCCAACTATGGCTACACCTTC
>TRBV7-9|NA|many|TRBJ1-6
CASIGQINSPLHF
TGTGCCAGCATTGGACAGATTAATTCACCCCTCCACTTT
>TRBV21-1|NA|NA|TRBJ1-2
CASSKDRGANYGYTF
TGTGCCAGCAGCAAGGACAGAGGGGCTAACTATGGCTACACCTTC
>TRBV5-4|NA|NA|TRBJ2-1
CASSHGGTTYNEQFF
TGTGCCAGCAGCCATGGCGGGACCACCTACAATGAGCAGTTCTTC
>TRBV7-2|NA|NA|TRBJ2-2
CASSLVGPAGELFF
TGTGCCAGCAGCTTAGTGGGGCCGGCCGGGGAGCTGTTTTTT
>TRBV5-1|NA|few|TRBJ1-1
CASSLAGYAFF
TGCGCCAGCAGCTTGGCGGGGTACGCTTTCTTT
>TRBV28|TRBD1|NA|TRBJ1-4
CASSTTQGALEKLFF
TGTGCCAGCAGTACCACCCAGGGGGCCCTGGAAAAACTGTTTTTT
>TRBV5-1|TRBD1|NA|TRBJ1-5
CASSRGTGGEEPQHF
TGCGCCAGCAGTAGAGGGACAGGGGGCGAGGAGCCCCAGCATTTT
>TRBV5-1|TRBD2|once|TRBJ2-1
CASSRTSGSSYNEQFF
TGCGCCAGCAGCAGAACTAGCGGTAGCTCCTACAATGAGCAGTTCTTC
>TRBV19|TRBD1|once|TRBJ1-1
CASSELTGGQSEAFF
TGTGCCAGTAGCGAATTAACAGGGGGACAGTCTGAAGCTTTCTTT
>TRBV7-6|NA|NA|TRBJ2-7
CASSPQGGPTYEQYF
TGTGCCAGCAGCCCACAAGGGGGACCTACCTACGAGCAGTACTTC
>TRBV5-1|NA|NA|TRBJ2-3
CASSDSTSRDTQYF
TGCGCCAGCAGCGATTCTACTAGCAGAGATACGCAGTATTTT
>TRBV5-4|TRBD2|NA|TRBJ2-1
CASSRPSGGEYNEQFF
TGTGCCAGCAGCAGACCCTCTGGGGGGGAATACAATGAGCAGTTCTTC
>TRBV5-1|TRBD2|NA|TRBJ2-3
CASSWNLADSTDTQYF
TGCGCCAGCAGCTGGAATCTAGCGGACAGCACAGATACGCAGTATTTT
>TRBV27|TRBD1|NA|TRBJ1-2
CASSLLGQGFYGYTF
TGTGCCAGCAGTTTATTGGGACAGGGTTTCTATGGCTACACCTTC
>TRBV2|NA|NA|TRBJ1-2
CASRGRDYGYTF
TGTGCCAGCAGGGGGAGGGACTATGGCTACACCTTC
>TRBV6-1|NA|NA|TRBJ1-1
CASRNTYRGFF
TGTGCCAGCAGAAATACCTACCGGGGTTTCTTT
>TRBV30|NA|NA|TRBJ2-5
CACIAPSRHPETQYF
TGTGCCTGTATCGCACCCTCCCGACATCCGGAGACCCAGTACTTC
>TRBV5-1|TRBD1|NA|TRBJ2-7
CASSLEGTGVERF
TGCGCCAGCAGCTTGGAGGGAACAGGGGTGGAGCGCTTC
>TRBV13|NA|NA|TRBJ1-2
CASSLNQDWGYTF
TGTGCCAGCAGCTTAAATCAAGACTGGGGCTACACCTTC
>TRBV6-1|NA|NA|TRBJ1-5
CASSEAHGGNQPQHF
TGTGCCAGCAGTGAAGCGCACGGTGGCAATCAGCCCCAGCATTTT
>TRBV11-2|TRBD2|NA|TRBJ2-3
CASSPRLAGWVDTQYF
TGTGCCAGCAGCCCAAGACTAGCGGGATGGGTAGATACGCAGTATTTT
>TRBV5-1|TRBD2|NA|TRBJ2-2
CASSQLAGETGELFF
TGCGCCAGCAGCCAACTAGCGGGAGAAACCGGGGAGCTGTTTTTT